The 14 T cell receptor beta chains listed next were all sequenced from one sample in a study of T cell changes during pregnancy in multiple sclerosis. Profiling relied on immunoSEQ multiplex PCR, and the TCRdb table lists in-frame clones only, not all of them. The data contain 45,000 to 50,000 clones, about 90% of them singletons. The sequenced sample was CD4+ T cells from peripheral blood mononuclear cells, obtained in the second trimester of pregnancy. The source is a female donor in good health, enrolled as a control in a pregnancy study.

Comment on this clone: Relative to the germline gene, one junction end is altered; a read error may explain this. The CDR3 nucleotides read TGTGCTAGCAGCTTAGGACAGTTAGATACGCAGTATTTT. Its protein product is CASSLGQLDTQYF. The V and J genes are TRBV7-7 and TRBJ2-3, with a possible D match to TRBD1 (6 bases). Germline V gene data show CDR1 as SSHAT and CDR2 as FNYEAQ (reference sequence). The CDR3 is 13 amino acids.

The chain joins TRBV7-7 to TRBJ2-2; tentatively, D is TRBD2 (5 bases). CDR1 is SSHAT and CDR2 is FNYEAQ in the germline V gene (reference sequence). The CDR3 extends over 15 amino acids. Trimming pared 6 bases from V and 2 bases from J, leaving 13 bases between. This CDR3 is CASSLSGPNTGELFF. For the CDR3, the DNA is TGTGCCAGCAGTCTCAGCGGACCCAACACCGGGGAGCTGTTTTTT.

This chain joins TRBV7-9 and TRBJ1-2, with 11 bases matching TRBD1. CDR3 size: 14 residues. Germline V CDR1 and CDR2: SEHNR, FQNEAQ (reference sequence). The ends lost 5 bases at V and 8 bases at J; junction bases unmatched: 7. The CDR3 DNA sequence: TGTGCCAGCAGCAAAGAGGGACAGGGGGAAGGCTACACCTTC. Its protein is CASSKEGQGEGYTF. Full variable domain (missing parts from reference TRBV7-9 and TRBJ1-2): DTGVSQNPRHKITKRGQNVTFRCDPISEHNRLYWYRQTLGQGPEFLTYFQNEAQLEKSRLLSDRFSAERPKGSFSTLEIQRTEQGDSAMYLCASSKEGQGEGYTFGSGTRLTVV.

The chain joins TRBV2 to TRBJ2-2, with D possibly matching TRBD1 (6 bases). CDR3 length: 14 amino acids. From germline, CDR1 is SNHLY and CDR2 FYNNEI. The V and J ends lost 6 bases and 7 bases respectively, with 15 bases between them. CDR3 bases: TGTGCCAGCAGCAACGGACAGCGGCGCGGGGAGCTGTTTTTT. Encoded protein: CASSNGQRRGELFF. Full variable domain (remainder filled in from reference TRBV2 and TRBJ2-2): EPEVTQTPSHQVTQMGQEVILRCVPISNHLYFYWYRQILGQKVEFLVSFYNNEISEKSEIFDDQFSVERPDGSNFTLKIRSTKLEDSAMYFCASSNGQRRGELFFGEGSRLTVL.

The chain has TRBV5-5 and TRBJ1-1; D possibly corresponds to TRBD1 (6 bases). Trimming removed 1 base from V and 4 bases from J, with 14 bases in between. CDR1 and CDR2 (germline): SGHKS, YYEKEE (reference sequence). The CDR3 has 15 amino acids. CDR3 DNA sequence: TGTGCCAGCAGCTTGTCGACAGGATGGGGCACTGAAGCTTTCTTT. Encoded protein: CASSLSTGWGTEAFF.

J is TRBJ1-2 and V is TRBV18; 7 nucleotides match TRBD1. Unmatched junction bases numbered 2, after V lost 1 base and J lost 3 bases. This CDR3 has 14 amino acids. The germline gives CDR1 KGHSH, CDR2 LQKENI. The chain's CDR3 is CASSPQGADYGYTF. The CDR3 bases are TGTGCCAGCTCACCACAGGGGGCTGACTATGGCTACACCTTC.

The chain employs TRBV18 and TRBJ1-1; D perhaps matches TRBD1 (5 bases). V dropped 3 bases and J dropped 0 bases, with 11 bases sitting between them. CDR3 length: 15 residues. The germline V gene has CDR1 KGHSH and CDR2 LQKENI. The DNA for the CDR3 is TGTGCCAGCTCACCTGGGGCATTAATGAACACTGAAGCTTTCTTT. It codes for CASSPGALMNTEAFF.

V usage is TRBV6-1 and J usage is TRBJ1-5, with 8 bases lining up with TRBD1. V lost 7 bases, J lost 6 bases, and 5 bases stayed unmatched. The CDR3 totals 13 residues. CDR1 and CDR2 from the germline V gene are MNHNS and SASEGT. The CDR3 DNA reads TGTGCCAGCAAAGGACAGGGAGGTCAGCCCCAGCATTTT. This codes for CASKGQGGQPQHF.

The sample holds a few counts of this clone. V gene TRBV10-2 combines with J gene TRBJ1-2; TRBD1 might be the D (5 bases). The CDR3 runs 14 residues. Trimming pared 0 bases from V and 8 bases from J, leaving 13 bases between. In germline, CDR1 is WSHSY, CDR2 SAAADI. The CDR3 nucleotides read TGCGCCAGCAGTGAGTCGAGGCAGGGTCTGGGCTACACCTTC. This sequence encodes CASSESRQGLGYTF.

The chain has TRBV2 and TRBJ2-3; 8 bases match TRBD2. This CDR3 comprises 12 residues. The V gene end was trimmed by 4 bases and the J gene end by 10 bases; junction bases not matched to a gene: 4. Germline CDR1 reads SNHLY; CDR2 reads FYNNEI. The CDR3 sequence: CASSAGTSAQYF. CDR3 DNA sequence: TGTGCCAGCAGTGCCGGGACTAGTGCGCAGTATTTT. The variable domain in full, with the rest retrieved from reference TRBV2 and TRBJ2-3, is EPEVTQTPSHQVTQMGQEVILRCVPISNHLYFYWYRQILGQKVEFLVSFYNNEISEKSEIFDDQFSVERPDGSNFTLKIRSTKLEDSAMYFCASSAGTSAQYFGPGTRLTVL.

The J gene is TRBJ2-3, the V gene TRBV6-5; the D gene is possibly TRBD1 (5 bases). Germline-derived CDR1 and CDR2 are MNHEY and SVGAGI. This CDR3 region has 15 residues. V was cut by 0 bases and J by 5 bases, with 12 bases left in between. The CDR3 loop is CASSYSWGMGDTQYF. The CDR3 coding sequence is TGTGCCAGCAGTTACTCGTGGGGCATGGGAGATACGCAGTATTTT.

The rearrangement uses TRBV27 and TRBJ1-1, with 9 bases identical to TRBD1. The ends lost 10 bases at V and 3 bases at J; junction bases unmatched: 15. The length of the CDR3 is 16 residues. Germline CDR1 reads MNHEY; CDR2 reads SMNVEV (reference sequence). Here the CDR3 reads CATYSDRGVGDTEAFF. The CDR3 bases are TGTGCCACCTACAGCGACAGGGGGGTTGGGGACACTGAAGCTTTCTTT.

The chain combines TRBV6-1 with TRBJ1-2, with 10 bases aligning to TRBD1. The germline V gene encodes CDR1 MNHNS and CDR2 SASEGT. The CDR3 runs 14 residues. Trimming removed 7 bases from V and 3 bases from J; junction bases left unmatched: 5. CDR3 coding DNA: TGTGCCAGCACTAGGGACAGGGGAGACTATGGCTACACCTTC. It is translated as CASTRDRGDYGYTF.

The J gene is TRBJ2-7, the V gene TRBV19, with TRBD1 as a possible D gene (6 bases). The germline V gene has CDR1 LNHDA and CDR2 SQIVND (reference sequence). Trimming pared 1 base from V and 5 bases from J, leaving 21 bases between. This CDR3 has 17 residues. The CDR3 bases are TGTGCCAGTAGTATAGGCCCCATTGACAGGTCCGGGGACGAGCAGTACTTC. It specifies CASSIGPIDRSGDEQYF.